Presented here are 5 T cell receptor beta chains from one specimen sequenced in a study of cytomegalovirus exposure and HLA in healthy donors (dated by TCRdb to about 2017). Library preparation employed the immunoSEQ multiplex PCR assay. TCRdb provides this immuneACCESS table in a form limited to in-frame rearrangements. Some clones are lacking; in checked studies, under half of them reflect an unresolved V gene, and why the rest are absent is not known. This sample lists 95,000 to 150,000 clones; approximately 88% were detected once. The ten largest clones add up to 1.5% to 2.5% of the sample. What was sequenced was PBMCs. All receptors come from a woman in her late teens or twenties in good health and CMV-seronegative.

J is TRBJ1-3 and V is TRBV7-2, with TRBD1 as a possible D gene (5 bases). The CDR3 covers 16 residues. V was cut by 3 bases and J by 0 bases, with 12 bases left in between. Germline CDR1 and CDR2: SGHTA and FQGNSA. The CDR3 here is CASSLTATNSGNTIYF. In DNA form, the CDR3 reads TGTGCCAGCAGCTTGACAGCGACCAACTCTGGAAACACCATATATTTT.

This chain joins TRBV15 and TRBJ2-2; D might be TRBD2 (5 bases). Germline loops: CDR1 LNHNV, CDR2 YYDKDF (reference sequence). The CDR3 contains 19 residues. Trimming removed 0 bases from V and 1 base from J, with 18 bases in between. The CDR3 DNA sequence: TGTGCCACCAGCAGAGATCATATACTGAGGGCGGGGAACACCGGGGAGCTGTTTTTT. Translation: CATSRDHILRAGNTGELFF.

The rearrangement links TRBV7-3 to TRBJ2-7; 7 bases fit TRBD2. V lost 2 bases to trimming and J lost 3 bases; unmatched junction nucleotides: 7. The CDR3 extends over 15 amino acids. CDR1 SGHTA and CDR2 FQGTGA come from the germline V gene. The CDR3 loop reads CASSLGRLAVYEQYF. In DNA form, the CDR3 reads TGTGCCAGCAGCTTAGGTCGGCTAGCGGTCTACGAGCAGTACTTC.

This clone was picked up one time. The V and J genes are TRBV7-3 and TRBJ2-1, with 10 nucleotides matching TRBD2. Germline V lookup: CDR1 SGHTA, CDR2 FQGTGA. V trimming: 5 bases; J trimming: 6 bases; junction bases outside the gene matches: 7. The CDR3 length is 15 residues. The CDR3 is CASSQLAGGINEQFF. The CDR3 DNA reads TGTGCCAGCAGCCAATTAGCGGGAGGTATCAATGAGCAGTTCTTC.

Relative to its sample, this clone is medium-sized. This sequence joins TRBV6-5 and TRBJ1-5, with 8 positions matching TRBD1. The germline V gene encodes CDR1 MNHEY and CDR2 SVGAGI. CDR3 size: 15 residues. Unmatched junction bases numbered 5, after V lost 0 bases and J lost 7 bases. The CDR3, as DNA: TGTGCCAGCAGTTACTCGACAGGGGCGAACCAGCCCCAGCATTTT. As protein: CASSYSTGANQPQHF.